The rows below give T cell receptor beta chains drawn from one sample of a study of T cell repertoires in cytomegalovirus infection. TCRdb ran MiXCR on the reads and lists one entry per CDR3 protein. The sample has around 440,000 distinct CDR3 sequences, roughly 12% seen once. Sequencing was performed on PBMCs. Receptors were obtained from a human donor in good health (CMV status not recorded). Some clones in this sample may be carry-over from other donors' samples. Each CDR3 is given without its conserved first and last residue. Clone sizes are given selectively: once, few, many, or a class where the clone is expanded.

CDR3aa,v_gene,j_gene,abundance
ASPLHTGTNEKLF,TRBV25-1,TRBJ1-4,many
SAREQGMGGAAF,TRBV20-1,TRBJ1-1,few
AWSTASEAF,TRBV30,TRBJ1-1,many
ASSLVQGWYNEQF,TRBV7-9,TRBJ2-1,-
ASTQGGRAKDTQY,TRBV27,TRBJ2-3,-
ASTPLLASGGELF,TRBV7-2,TRBJ2-2,many
ASSPVRSGRENTGELF,TRBV7-3,TRBJ2-2,many
ASSQDSRTEAF,TRBV4-1,TRBJ1-1,few
ASSLTDKIDTQY,TRBV7-2,TRBJ2-3,large
ASSTRTKVDQPQH,TRBV19,TRBJ1-5,many
ASSPGNRGKNIQY,TRBV12-3/TRBV12-4,TRBJ2-4,many
ASSIIRNTEAF,TRBV19,TRBJ1-1,many
ASSLVGQIMNTEAF,TRBV7-3,TRBJ1-1,few
SVEVDRVEKLF,TRBV29-1,TRBJ1-4,many
ASSQDRGYNSPLH,TRBV3-1,TRBJ1-6,many
ASDSGVTEAF,TRBV19,TRBJ1-1,many
SCTTGAGNTIY,TRBV29-1,TRBJ1-3,-
ASSLTGVNTEAF,TRBV7-9,TRBJ1-1,many
ASSRGDRELAEAF,TRBV12-3/TRBV12-4,TRBJ1-1,many
ASSGAGLASEAADTQY,TRBV12-3/TRBV12-4,TRBJ2-3,many
ASSYSLDTEAF,TRBV6-6,TRBJ1-1,many
ASSSPGLGGNEQF,TRBV7-2,TRBJ2-1,few
ASSLVGRLNTEAF,TRBV27,TRBJ1-1,many
ASSQGGLDNEQF,TRBV7-3,TRBJ2-1,many
ASMSRQTDTQY,TRBV2,TRBJ2-3,-
ASSLGVEDYGYT,TRBV12-3/TRBV12-4,TRBJ1-2,many
ASSPWTSGASANTGELF,TRBV7-3,TRBJ2-2,many
ASSLDPGLDTQY,TRBV4-2,TRBJ2-3,many
ASSLGRNTNYGYT,TRBV5-8,TRBJ1-2,few
ASSKTGGSQPQH,TRBV6-2/TRBV6-3,TRBJ1-5,few
ASRQRLNYGYT,TRBV5-1,TRBJ1-2,many
ASSLATTGRGLSPEAF,TRBV11-2,TRBJ1-1,many
ATSSSGVNEQF,TRBV15,TRBJ2-1,few
ASSYSPRGNTEAF,TRBV6-2/TRBV6-3,TRBJ1-1,few
ASRAPISTGGLEKLF,TRBV2,TRBJ1-4,many
ASSYAPPGQGNHGYT,TRBV7-9,TRBJ1-2,many
ASSPTPGLAGNEQF,TRBV28,TRBJ2-1,many
SGGIAGVSTDTQY,TRBV20-1,TRBJ2-3,few
SSGNQETQY,TRBV29-1,TRBJ2-5,many